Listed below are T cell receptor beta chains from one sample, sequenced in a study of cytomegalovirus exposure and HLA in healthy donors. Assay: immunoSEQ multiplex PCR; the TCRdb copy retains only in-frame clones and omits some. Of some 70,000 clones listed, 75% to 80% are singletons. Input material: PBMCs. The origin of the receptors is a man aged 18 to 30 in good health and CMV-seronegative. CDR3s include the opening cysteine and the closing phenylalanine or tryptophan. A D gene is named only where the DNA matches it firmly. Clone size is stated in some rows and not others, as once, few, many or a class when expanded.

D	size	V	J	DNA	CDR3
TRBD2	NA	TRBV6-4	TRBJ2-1	TGTGCCAGCAGTGAGGAATTAGCGGGGGGGAATGAGCAGTTCTTC	CASSEELAGGNEQFF
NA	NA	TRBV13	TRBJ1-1	TGTGCCAGCAGCCTATGGGAGGGGAACACTGAAGCTTTCTTT	CASSLWEGNTEAFF
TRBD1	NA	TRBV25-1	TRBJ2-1	TGTGCCAGCGAATCTTTGGGACAGTCCTACAATGAGCAGTTCTTC	CASESLGQSYNEQFF
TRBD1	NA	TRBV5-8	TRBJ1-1	TGTGCCAGCAGCTTGGGGGACAGGGGGAACACTGAAGCTTTCTTT	CASSLGDRGNTEAFF
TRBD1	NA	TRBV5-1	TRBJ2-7	TGCGCCAGCAGCTTGGGAGGACAGGGCCACGAGCAGTACTTC	CASSLGGQGHEQYF
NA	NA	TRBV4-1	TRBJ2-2	TGCGCCAGCAGCCAATCCCCAGGGGATGGGTCCGGGGAGCTGTTTTTT	CASSQSPGDGSGELFF
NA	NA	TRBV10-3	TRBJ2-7	TGTGCCATCATGGAGGGCACCACCTACGAGCAGTACTTC	CAIMEGTTYEQYF
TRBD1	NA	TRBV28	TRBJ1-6	TGTGCCAGCAGTCAAAGGACAGGGAGGAATTCACCCCTCCACTTT	CASSQRTGRNSPLHF
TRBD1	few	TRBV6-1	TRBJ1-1	TGTGCCAGCCGGGACAGGGGGGACACTGAAGCTTTCTTT	CASRDRGDTEAFF
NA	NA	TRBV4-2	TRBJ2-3	TGTGCCAGCAGCCAAGAGGCCCCCTTATATAGCACAGATACGCAGTATTTT	CASSQEAPLYSTDTQYF
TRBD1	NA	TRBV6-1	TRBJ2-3	TGTGCCAGCAGTGAATTATTCAGGGGGTCCACAGATACGCAGTATTTT	CASSELFRGSTDTQYF
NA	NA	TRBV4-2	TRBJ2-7	TGTGCCAGCAGCCGGTCCTCCACGGATAGCAAGTTCAACGAGCAGTACTTC	CASSRSSTDSKFNEQYF
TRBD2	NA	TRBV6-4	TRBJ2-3	TGTGCCAGCAGTGAGGGGACTAGCGATACGCAGTATTTT	CASSEGTSDTQYF
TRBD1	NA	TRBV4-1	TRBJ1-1	TGCGCCAGCAGCCAAGCCGGGACAGGCAACACTGAAGCTTTCTTT	CASSQAGTGNTEAFF
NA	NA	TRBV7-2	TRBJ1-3	TGTGCCAGCAGTTTGGGGTCACAGGGCGCAAACACCATATATTTT	CASSLGSQGANTIYF
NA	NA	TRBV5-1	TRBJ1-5	TGCGCCAGCAGCGTAGACAGCACTCAGCCCCAGCATTTT	CASSVDSTQPQHF
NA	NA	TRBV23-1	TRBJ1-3	TGCGCCAGCAGTCACGCGTTGGAGACAGTAATAAACACCATATATTTT	CASSHALETVINTIYF
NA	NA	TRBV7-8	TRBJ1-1	TGTGCCAGCAGCTTGACTCGTTATGAAGCTTTCTTT	CASSLTRYEAFF
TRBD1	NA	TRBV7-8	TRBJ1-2	TGTGCCAGCAGCTTACTTTCAGTCTCACAGGGGGACTATGGCTACACCTTC	CASSLLSVSQGDYGYTF
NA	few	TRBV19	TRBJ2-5	TGTGCCAGTAGTAGGACAGAGATACAAGAGACCCAGTACTTC	CASSRTEIQETQYF
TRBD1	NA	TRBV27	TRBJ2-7	TGTGCCAGCAGTTCTCGACAGGGCCTGTCTAACTCCTACGAGCAGTACTTC	CASSSRQGLSNSYEQYF
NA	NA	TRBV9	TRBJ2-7	TGTGCCAGCAGCGTAGGAGGCGGGCCCTACGAGCAGTACTTC	CASSVGGGPYEQYF
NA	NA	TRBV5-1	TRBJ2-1	TGCGCCAGCAGCCCCCTTCCAGGGGACCATGAGCAGTTCTTC	CASSPLPGDHEQFF
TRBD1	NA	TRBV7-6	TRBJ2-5	TGTGCCAGCAGCTTAGGGACAGGGGAGGGGGAGACCCAGTACTTC	CASSLGTGEGETQYF
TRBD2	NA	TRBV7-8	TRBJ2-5	TGTGCCAGCAGCTCAAGACCGGGACTAGCGTCCCAAGAGACCCAGTACTTC	CASSSRPGLASQETQYF
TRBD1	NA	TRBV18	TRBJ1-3	TGTGCCAGCTCACTGGGACAGAATGGAAACACCATATATTTT	CASSLGQNGNTIYF
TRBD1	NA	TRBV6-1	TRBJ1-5	TGTGCCAGCAGTGGGGGACAGGGAAGGCAGCCCCAGCATTTT	CASSGGQGRQPQHF
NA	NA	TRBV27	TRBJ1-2	TGTGCCAGCAGTTTGATGGGCAGGCTTCACTATGGCTACACCTTC	CASSLMGRLHYGYTF
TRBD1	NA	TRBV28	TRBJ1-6	TGTGCCAGCAGTTTAGCGCAACAGGGGTATTCACCCCTCCACTTT	CASSLAQQGYSPLHF
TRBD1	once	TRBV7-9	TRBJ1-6	TGTGCCAGCAGCACCGGGACAGGGGGCTTTTCACCCCTCCACTTT	CASSTGTGGFSPLHF
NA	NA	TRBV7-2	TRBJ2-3	TGTGCCAGCAGCTTACAGCTCGGGGCAGATACGCAGTATTTT	CASSLQLGADTQYF
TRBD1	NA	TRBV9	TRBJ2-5	TGTGCCAGCAGCGTGACTTCCGGGACAGGCATCCAAGAGACCCAGTACTTC	CASSVTSGTGIQETQYF
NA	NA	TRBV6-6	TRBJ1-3	TGTGCCAGCCGGTATAGAGGACAGAATCCTGGAAACACCATATATTTT	CASRYRGQNPGNTIYF
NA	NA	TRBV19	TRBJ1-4	TGTGCCAGTAGTTTCCCGCGGGGGCCTAATGAAAAACTGTTTTTT	CASSFPRGPNEKLFF
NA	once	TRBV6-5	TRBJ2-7	TGTGCCAGCAGACCGGGGTTAGGCGAGCAGTACTTC	CASRPGLGEQYF
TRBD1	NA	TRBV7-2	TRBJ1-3	TGTGCCAGCAGCTTAGAGACAGGGGGAGGAAACACCATATATTTT	CASSLETGGGNTIYF
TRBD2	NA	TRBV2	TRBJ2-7	TGTGCCAGTTCGTCTAGAGCGGGGGGGCCCGAGCAGTACTTC	CASSSRAGGPEQYF
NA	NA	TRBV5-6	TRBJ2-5	TGTGCCAGCAGCTTGGGTCCGGTAGCGTACCAAGAGACCCAGTACTTC	CASSLGPVAYQETQYF
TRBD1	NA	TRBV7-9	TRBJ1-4	TGTGCCAGCAGCTTAGCAGGGGGCAATGAAAAACTGTTTTTT	CASSLAGGNEKLFF
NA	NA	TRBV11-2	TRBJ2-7	TGTGCCAGCAGCTTTCGGGCGGGGACAGTCTTATCCTACGAGCAGTACTTC	CASSFRAGTVLSYEQYF
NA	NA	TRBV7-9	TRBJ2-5	TGTGCCAGCAGCCTGGGCGCGGGCTTCGTAGAAGAGACCCAGTACTTC	CASSLGAGFVEETQYF
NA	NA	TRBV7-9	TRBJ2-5	TGTGCCAGCAGCCCCCTGGGGGCGCGGGAGACCCAGTACTTC	CASSPLGARETQYF
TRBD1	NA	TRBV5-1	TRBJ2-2	TGCGCCAGCAGCTTGGAGGGGGCCCTCGGCGGGGAGCTGTTTTTT	CASSLEGALGGELFF
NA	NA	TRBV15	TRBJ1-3	TGTGCCACCAGCAGAGGGGGCAGCTCTGGAAACACCATATATTTT	CATSRGGSSGNTIYF
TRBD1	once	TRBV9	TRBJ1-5	TGTGCCAGCAGCGTAGCGACAAGGACAGGGGGCCGGCAGCCCCAGCATTTT	CASSVATRTGGRQPQHF
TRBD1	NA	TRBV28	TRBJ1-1	TGTGCCAGCAGTTTACTACAGGGGGGGACTGAAGCTTTCTTT	CASSLLQGGTEAFF
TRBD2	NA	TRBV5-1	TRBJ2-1	TGCGCCAGCAGTTATCCGGGACTAGCGGACTCGGGGCCCTACAATGAGCAGTTCTTC	CASSYPGLADSGPYNEQFF
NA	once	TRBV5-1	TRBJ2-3	TGCGCCAGCAGCCCCTTGGCAGCAGATACGCAGTATTTT	CASSPLAADTQYF
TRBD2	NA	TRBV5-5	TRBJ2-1	TGTGCCAGCCGGAGCCGCGGGACTAGCAATTTAATGAATTCGAATGAGCAGTTCTTC	CASRSRGTSNLMNSNEQFF
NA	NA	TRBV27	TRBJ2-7	TGTGCCAGCAGTTTGCTAGCCGGAGGTGTCTACGAGCAGTACTTC	CASSLLAGGVYEQYF
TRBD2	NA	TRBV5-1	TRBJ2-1	TGCGCCAGCAGCTCACTAGCGGGGGAATACAATGAGCAGTTCTTC	CASSSLAGEYNEQFF